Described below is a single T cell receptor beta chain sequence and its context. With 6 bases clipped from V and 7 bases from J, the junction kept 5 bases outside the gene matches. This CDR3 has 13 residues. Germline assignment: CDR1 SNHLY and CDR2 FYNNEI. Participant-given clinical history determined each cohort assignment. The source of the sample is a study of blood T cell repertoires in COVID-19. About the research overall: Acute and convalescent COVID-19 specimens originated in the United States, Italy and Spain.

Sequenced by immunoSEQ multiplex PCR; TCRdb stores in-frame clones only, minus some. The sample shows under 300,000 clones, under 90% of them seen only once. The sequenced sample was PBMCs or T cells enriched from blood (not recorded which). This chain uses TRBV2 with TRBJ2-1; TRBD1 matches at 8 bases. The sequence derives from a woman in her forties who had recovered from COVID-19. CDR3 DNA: TGTGCCAGCAGGCCACAGGGGGGAAATGAGCAGTTCTTC. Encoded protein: CASRPQGGNEQFF.